The 11 T cell receptor beta chains below come from one sample, sequenced in a study of glioma-infiltrating T cells. Using RNA template, CDR3s of TCR alpha and beta were amplified with iRepertoire arm-PCR. TCRdb analysed the multiplex PCR reads with MiXCR anew, one entry per CDR3 protein. The sample has some 150,000 distinct CDR3 sequences; approximately 40% are singletons. The sequencing sample was made of glioma tissue, nonneoplastic brain tissue, or PBMCs (not recorded which). These receptors were taken from a human donor with low-grade glioma or glioblastoma, undergoing nonglioma brain surgery, or in good health (not recorded which).

This clonotype was recorded a few times. CDR3 sequence: CASTLSSENTQYF. CDR3 nucleotide sequence: TGTGCCAGCACCTTATCCAGCGAGAATACGCAGTATTTT. The chain couples TRBV28 to TRBJ2-3; D is undetermined. The CDR3 is 13 residues long. Germline V lookup: CDR1 MDHEN, CDR2 SYDVKM. Trimming took 7 bases from V and 7 from J, leaving 15 bases between them.

This sequence joins TRBV20-1 and TRBJ2-7; the D call may be TRBD1 or TRBD2 (5 bases each). The CDR3 totals 14 residues. Trimming removed 4 bases at V and 5 bases at J, with 18 bases between. Germline CDR1 reads DFQATT; CDR2 reads SNEGSKA (reference sequence). The CDR3 DNA is TGCAGTGCTAAACATAGGGCCCCGGGGCACGAGCAGTACTTC. Amino acids: CSAKHRAPGHEQYF.

This clonotype occurred a few times. The chain couples TRBV6-1 to TRBJ2-7; maybe TRBD1 (5 bases). Deletions cut 5 bases from V and 7 bases from J, with 12 bases between. Looked up from germline, CDR1 is MNHNS and CDR2 is SASEGT. The CDR3 runs to 12 residues. The DNA of the CDR3 is TGTGCCAGCAGTTGGCAGGGTTGGGAGCAGTACTTC. Residues: CASSWQGWEQYF.

This clonotype has at least ten counts. The chain couples TRBV6-6 to TRBJ1-1, with D maybe TRBD1 (5 bases). Germline assignment: CDR1 MNHNY and CDR2 SVGAGI (reference sequence). V lost 2 bases and J 6 bases, leaving 16 bases between the germline ends. The CDR3 is made up of 15 amino acids. CDR3 in amino acids: CASSYQAGTLSEAFF. The CDR3 nucleotides read TGTGCCAGCAGTTACCAGGCAGGGACGCTCTCTGAAGCTTTCTTT.

The chain links TRBV6-2 or TRBV6-3 to TRBJ2-3; 9 bases fit TRBD1. CDR1 and CDR2 (germline): MNHEY, SVGEGT. V was pared by 1 base and J by 8 bases, with 4 bases of the junction left unmatched. The CDR3 sequence is 14 residues long. This chain's CDR3 is CASSYLGQGPTQYF. As DNA, the CDR3 is TGTGCCAGCAGTTACTTGGGACAGGGACCTACGCAGTATTTT.

The rearrangement uses TRBV4-3 and TRBJ1-2, with D maybe TRBD1 (6 bases). The CDR3 length is 13 residues. The V end lost 4 bases, the J end lost 8 bases, and 14 bases lay between the germline ends. Germline V gene data show CDR1 as LGHNA and CDR2 as YSLEER. For the CDR3, the DNA is TGCGCCAGCAGCCCAGGGGATATAGGAGGCTACACCTTC. Translated, it gives CASSPGDIGGYTF.

This clonotype was recorded a few times. The rearrangement uses TRBV6-6 and TRBJ1-1, with D unclear. The germline V gene encodes CDR1 MNHNY and CDR2 SVGAGI (reference sequence). The germline V and J ends were trimmed by 0 bases and 9 bases, with 14 bases remaining between them. CDR3 length: 14 residues. The CDR3 loop reads CASSYSYRHPQAFF. In DNA, the CDR3 is TGTGCCAGCAGTTACTCTTACAGACACCCGCAAGCTTTCTTT.

On this clonotype itself: A much larger clone differs from this one at a single base, so this may be a read error. The gene calls are TRBV7-2 and TRBJ2-3; D uncertain. This CDR3 has 13 amino acids. In germline, CDR1 is SGHTA, CDR2 FQGNSA. V lost 8 bases and J 3 bases, leaving 12 bases between the germline ends. CDR3 in DNA: TGTGCCAGCGGCCCCAGGCTTACAGATACGCAGTATTTT. Amino acid sequence: CASGPRLTDTQYF. The full variable domain, completed using reference TRBV7-2 and TRBJ2-3, is GAGVSQSPSNKVTEKGKDVELRCDPISGHTALYWYRQSLGQGLEFLIYFQGNSAPDKSGLPSDRFSAERTGGSVSTLTIQRTQQEDSAVYLCASGPRLTDTQYFGPGTRLTVL.

This chain connects TRBV4-3 to TRBJ2-7; 8 bases align to TRBD2. The CDR3 is 16 amino acids. The V gene's germline CDR1 is LGHNA and CDR2 YSLEER. J was trimmed by 4 bases and V by 0 bases; bases with no gene match: 8. CDR3 residues: CASSQDKASGRYEQYF. CDR3 nucleotide sequence: TGCGCCAGCAGCCAAGATAAGGCTAGCGGGCGATACGAGCAGTACTTC.

This clonotype was recorded many times. This chain links TRBV28 with TRBJ2-1; D possibly corresponds to TRBD2 (5 bases). Germline CDR1 reads MDHEN; CDR2 reads SYDVKM. The CDR3 length is 12 residues. With 5 bases removed from V and 15 bases from J, the gap between germline ends came to 17 bases. The CDR3 bases are TGTGCCAGCAGTCTCAATCGACTAAGTCCGTTCTTC. It yields the protein CASSLNRLSPFF.

The V gene is TRBV20-1, the J gene TRBJ2-1; TRBD2 matches at 7 bases. The germline V gene has CDR1 DFQATT and CDR2 SNEGSKA (reference sequence). The trim removed 5 bases at V and 2 bases at J, leaving 9 bases unmatched. This CDR3 has 15 amino acids. CDR3 loop: CSALIQRGPYNEQFF. DNA for the CDR3: TGCAGTGCTTTGATACAGCGGGGACCCTACAATGAGCAGTTCTTC.